This T cell receptor (beta chain) was captured in a study of T cell responses to AZD1222 COVID-19 vaccine. Study findings and constraints: Regions 160-218 and 743-854 held dominance among vaccine-associated CD4 TCRs, which spanned spike. Females made up more of the donors, who were largely white British, and clonal diversity may have come out too low. The number of AZD1222 recipients seropositive at baseline was only six.

The germline V and J ends were trimmed by 3 bases and 4 bases, with 7 bases remaining between them. This CDR3 is built from 13 residues. Produced via immunoSEQ multiplex PCR; TCRdb's table is partial and in-frame only. Of 70,000 to 95,000 clones listed, about 84% are singletons. Details on this clone: Antigen unknown.

The chain uses TRBV12-3 or TRBV12-4 and TRBJ1-5; D perhaps matches TRBD1 (5 bases). The TCR comes from an adult in good health. The specimen was peripheral blood, collected on day 0 of AZD1222 vaccination. In DNA form, the CDR3 reads TGTGCCAGCAGTTTTTCAGGGAATCAGCCCCAGCATTTT. Its translation: CASSFSGNQPQHF.